This entry features one TCR beta chain sequence. Sequencing of unstimulated naive, memory, effector memory and TEMRA subsets was performed in three donor pairs. Each sample contributed around 10^5 TCR templates to the assay. Clones were read by immunoSEQ multiplex PCR, and TCRdb kept only the in-frame ones, dropping some. Here the sample spans approximately 52,000 clones, about 97% being singletons. The data were obtained in a study of siplizumab effects on memory and regulatory T cells. This CDR3 contains 14 residues. Germline V gene sequence: CDR1 MNHEY, CDR2 SVGAGI. V lost 0 bases to trimming and J lost 4 bases, with 6 bases between them.

Sequencing was performed on naive CD4+ T cells sorted from blood. This chain connects TRBV6-5 to TRBJ2-2; D is ambiguous. The source of this sequence is a human donor in good health. The CDR3 region is CASSYSQVTGELFF. The CDR3 nucleotides read TGTGCCAGCAGTTACTCGCAGGTCACCGGGGAGCTGTTTTTT.